This paragraph reports one TCR beta chain. Its antigen is currently unknown. TCRdb's copy holds only in-frame clones and misses some; the assay was immunoSEQ multiplex PCR. The data hold approximately 41,000 clones, with about nine tenths observed a single time. The data are from a study of T cells in localized non-small cell lung cancer. General study points: Density of T cells in blood, when higher, went with longer overall survival. Only one tumor region was sequenced, so heterogeneity remains possible.

CDR3 length: 13 residues. Looked up from germline, CDR1 is MNHEY and CDR2 is SVGAGI. The V end lost 6 bases, the J end lost 4 bases, and 12 bases lay between the germline ends. This sequence joins TRBV6-5 and TRBJ1-1; a weak D match, TRBD1 (5 bases). This receptor was obtained from a male donor at least 60 years old with stage II lung adenocarcinoma. Sequences were derived from peripheral blood mononuclear cells, sampled before any cancer treatment. CDR3 amino acids: CASSLGRITEAFF. CDR3 in DNA: TGTGCCAGCAGCCTGGGACGTATCACTGAAGCTTTCTTT.